This T cell receptor beta chain emerged from a study of Ad26.COV2.S vaccination and SARS-CoV-2 variants. Only in-frame clones appear in the TCRdb table, and some are missing; sequencing was by immunoSEQ multiplex PCR. Among fewer than 400,000 clones listed, around 91% were seen once. The germline CDR1 and CDR2 sequences are SGHDT and YYEEEE. CDR3 length: 14 amino acids. Germline trimming cut 3 bases from V and 13 bases from J; bases unmatched to any gene: 11. Indicated treatment: some 20 received Ad26.COV2.S at low or high dose, single or two shots; roughly five received placebo; per-sample allocation not given. The investigators took samples on day 63 after the first vaccine or placebo injection. An Ad26 vector was used to express Wuhan-strain SARS-CoV-2 spike as the vaccine.

The V and J genes are TRBV5-6 and TRBJ2-7, with 12 bases identical to TRBD1. This clonotype was obtained from a person between 18 and 65 years old who received the Ad26.COV2.S COVID-19 vaccine or a placebo. Sequencing was performed on peripheral blood, taken in a trial of Ad26.COV2.S vaccine versus placebo. The CDR3 is CASSSRDRGLKCYF. CDR3 DNA: TGTGCCAGCAGCTCCCGGGACAGGGGGCTCAAATGTTACTTC.